This T cell receptor (beta chain) emerged from a study of breast tumors, draining lymph nodes, adjacent tissues (dated by TCRdb to 2016 to 2017). Describing the broader study: TCR beta repertoires were compared across tumor, adjacent nontumor tissue and axillary lymph nodes obtained from breast cancer patients. In human breast cancer, the study set out to evaluate how tumor, surrounding tissue and draining lymph node repertoires relate to one another and whether T cells may move between these sites. The study at large found these results: The data were considered consistent with the idea that most tumor T cells come from the lymph node and then expand in tumor tissue. T-cell repertoire diversity in tumors was found to be lower than in lymph nodes but higher than in nontumor tissue, and preferential V and J gene usage was observed. Tumor and nontumor tissue repertoires were found to be significantly more similar in luminal-like than in basal-like breast cancer. The conclusion that tumor T cells originate in lymph nodes was framed as consistent with a hypothesis rather than directly demonstrated.

Taken from cysteine to phenylalanine, the CDR3 has 12 residues. Only the CDR3 DNA stays, 36 bases, in frame from base 1. V is pruned by 6 bases and J by 8 bases, leaving 8 bases of the junction without a gene match. CDR1 DFQATT and CDR2 SNEGSKA were looked up in the germline V gene (reference sequence). On this clonotype itself: The antigen it binds to is not known. The record has no base qualities; no much larger clone is one base away.

TCRdb lists the instrument as Illumina HiSeq 2000. TCR beta chain libraries were generated by multiplex PCR amplification. High-throughput sequencing was used to analyze the amplified TCR beta chain products. The public reads were reprocessed in TCRdb via fastp at Q25 and MiXCR, keeping in-frame beta chains. All rows with the same CDR3 protein become a single entry with the most common DNA and genes. The sample records roughly 70,000 distinct CDR3 sequences, around two fifths of which are singletons. Jointly, the top ten make up roughly 8.1% of the sample. The sequenced sample was breast tumor tissue. The chain is assembled from TRBV20-1 and TRBJ1-1, with TRBD1 identical over 8 junction bases. This TCR came from a female donor with breast cancer. Some clones in this sample may be carry-over from other donors' samples. CDR3 sequence: CSAGTGASEAFF. At the DNA level, the sequence is TGCAGTGCCGGGACAGGTGCATCCGAAGCTTTCTTT.